A selection of T cell receptor beta chains follows, all from one sample in a study of CD8 T cells in Susac syndrome. TCRdb redid the calling of the immunoSEQ multiplex PCR reads with MiXCR, one entry per CDR3 protein. Of 170,000 or so distinct CDR3 sequences in the sample, about 95% were seen once. The material sequenced was CD8+ T cells from PBMCs. Every receptor here comes from a human donor with multiple sclerosis. Both conserved end residues are part of each CDR3. Each record gives: clone size, J gene, V gene, D gene, CDR3 protein, CDR3 DNA. The D gene is left open where the match is weak. Clone size is shown for a subset of rows, as once, few, many or a class of expanded clone.

-	TRBJ1-6	TRBV2	-	CASRDSGQPGSPLHF	TGTGCCAGCAGGGATTCGGGACAACCAGGTTCACCCCTCCACTTT
-	TRBJ2-3	TRBV5-1	TRBD1	CASSFRDRLNTDTQYF	TGCGCCAGCAGCTTCCGGGACAGATTAAACACAGATACGCAGTATTTT
-	TRBJ1-5	TRBV4-1	-	CASSQERVNQPQHF	TGCGCCAGCAGCCAAGAAAGGGTAAATCAGCCCCAGCATTTT
-	TRBJ2-1	TRBV15	TRBD2	CATSPRPRLATSYNEQFF	TGTGCCACCAGCCCACGTCCGAGACTAGCGACTAGTTACAATGAGCAGTTCTTC
-	TRBJ1-5	TRBV2	-	CASSEALRGGQPQHF	TGTGCCAGCAGTGAAGCGCTAAGGGGCGGTCAGCCCCAGCATTTT
-	TRBJ2-5	TRBV5-4	TRBD1	CASSFPGQDETQYF	TGTGCCAGCAGCTTTCCAGGACAGGACGAGACCCAGTACTTC
-	TRBJ2-7	TRBV9	TRBD1	CASSVSGTGGEQYF	TGTGCCAGCAGCGTCTCCGGGACAGGGGGCGAGCAGTACTTC
-	TRBJ2-6	TRBV28	TRBD2	CASSLFPGTSGGSSGANVLTF	TGTGCCAGCAGTTTATTCCCGGGGACTAGCGGGGGGAGCTCTGGGGCCAACGTCCTGACTTTC
-	TRBJ2-7	TRBV14	-	CASSLNDGSYEQYF	TGTGCCAGCAGCTTAAACGACGGCTCCTACGAGCAGTACTTC
-	TRBJ1-2	TRBV27	-	CASRKQTGSWDYGYTF	TGTGCCAGCAGGAAGCAAACAGGGAGTTGGGACTATGGCTACACCTTC
-	TRBJ2-3	TRBV27	-	CASQLGGATDTQYF	TGTGCCAGCCAGTTAGGCGGCGCCACAGATACGCAGTATTTT
-	TRBJ2-6	TRBV25-1	TRBD1	CASSSLGDRSTGANVLTF	TGTGCCAGCAGCTCCCTCGGGGACAGGAGTACTGGGGCCAACGTCCTGACTTTC
-	TRBJ2-1	TRBV9	-	CASSPRVGSLTNEQFF	TGTGCCAGCAGCCCTAGGGTGGGGAGCTTGACCAATGAGCAGTTCTTC
-	TRBJ1-2	TRBV7-8	-	CASSPAKGLSYGYTF	TGTGCCAGCAGCCCAGCGAAGGGACTTAGCTATGGCTACACCTTC
-	TRBJ2-3	TRBV9	TRBD2	CASSISGSRADTQYF	TGTGCCAGCAGCATTAGCGGGAGCAGGGCAGATACGCAGTATTTT
-	TRBJ2-1	TRBV19	-	CASSIRPGASYNEQFF	TGTGCCAGTAGTATTAGACCGGGGGCCTCCTACAATGAGCAGTTCTTC
once	TRBJ2-7	TRBV30	TRBD2	CAWSGTSGRARNLYEQYF	TGTGCCTGGAGCGGGACTAGCGGGAGGGCCAGGAACCTCTACGAGCAGTACTTC
-	TRBJ1-5	TRBV6-5	-	CASSFRDPGADQPQHF	TGTGCCAGCAGTTTCCGGGACCCCGGGGCGGATCAGCCCCAGCATTTT
-	TRBJ1-6	TRBV20-1	TRBD1	CSAIRDRLYNSPLHF	TGCAGTGCTATTCGGGACAGACTGTATAATTCACCCCTCCACTTT
-	TRBJ2-1	TRBV18	-	CASSPTGYNEQFF	TGTGCCAGCTCACCGACAGGTTACAATGAGCAGTTCTTC
-	TRBJ1-1	TRBV9	TRBD1	CASSVQGADTEAFF	TGTGCCAGCAGCGTACAGGGGGCTGACACTGAAGCTTTCTTT
-	TRBJ2-1	TRBV5-4	TRBD2	CASSLASGGFQEQFF	TGTGCCAGCAGCTTGGCCAGCGGGGGGTTTCAGGAGCAGTTCTTC
-	TRBJ2-5	TRBV15	-	CATDPNRGETQYF	TGTGCCACCGATCCCAACCGGGGGGAGACCCAGTACTTC
-	TRBJ2-3	TRBV24-1	-	CATSDGRGDTQYF	TGTGCCACCAGTGATGGTAGAGGCGACACGCAGTATTTT
-	TRBJ1-1	TRBV6-1	-	CASPGDTEAFF	TGTGCCAGTCCAGGGGATACTGAAGCTTTCTTT
-	TRBJ1-1	TRBV12-3/TRBV12-4	-	CASRLQNTEAFF	TGTGCCAGCAGACTCCAAAACACTGAAGCTTTCTTT
-	TRBJ1-1	TRBV5-1	TRBD1	CASSPRTGENTEAFF	TGCGCCAGCAGCCCGCGGACAGGGGAGAACACTGAAGCTTTCTTT
-	TRBJ1-2	TRBV10-3	-	CAISEGSGTNYGYTF	TGTGCCATCAGTGAGGGATCAGGGACCAACTATGGCTACACCTTC
-	TRBJ2-7	TRBV27	-	CASSLDGTLPYEQYF	TGTGCCAGCAGTTTAGATGGGACCCTACCCTACGAGCAGTACTTC
-	TRBJ2-7	TRBV28	-	CASRISWGTVYEQYF	TGTGCCAGCAGAATAAGTTGGGGGACGGTCTACGAGCAGTACTTC
-	TRBJ1-5	TRBV27	-	CASSKGPLLNQPQHF	TGTGCCAGCTCAAAGGGACCGTTACTAAATCAGCCCCAGCATTTT
-	TRBJ2-7	TRBV4-1	-	CASSPTAGISEQYF	TGCGCCAGCAGCCCCACTGCCGGGATCAGCGAGCAGTACTTC
-	TRBJ2-3	TRBV28	-	CASSLSPRTDTQYF	TGTGCCAGCAGTTTATCGCCCCGCACAGATACGCAGTATTTT
-	TRBJ2-3	TRBV10-3	-	CAISSGASADTQYF	TGTGCCATCAGTTCCGGGGCTAGTGCAGATACGCAGTATTTT
-	TRBJ1-1	TRBV6-6	-	CASTRAGNTEAFF	TGTGCCAGCACTCGAGCGGGGAACACTGAAGCTTTCTTT
-	TRBJ1-1	TRBV6-2/TRBV6-3	TRBD1	CASSYGAGGTEAFF	TGTGCCAGCAGTTACGGCGCAGGGGGGACTGAAGCTTTCTTT
-	TRBJ2-3	TRBV2	-	CATLASDTQYF	TGTGCCACTTTAGCGTCGGATACGCAGTATTTT
-	TRBJ2-3	TRBV2	TRBD2	CASRIGPAGADTQYF	TGTGCCAGCAGGATTGGACCCGCGGGGGCAGATACGCAGTATTTT
-	TRBJ2-3	TRBV6-5	TRBD2	CASSYGLAGASDTQYF	TGTGCCAGCAGTTACGGGCTAGCGGGAGCATCCGATACGCAGTATTTT
-	TRBJ2-1	TRBV7-9	-	CASSLGWGNEQFF	TGTGCCAGCAGCTTAGGGTGGGGCAATGAGCAGTTCTTC
-	TRBJ1-1	TRBV5-4	-	CAVSQGTEAFF	TGTGCCGTATCACAGGGCACTGAAGCTTTCTTT
-	TRBJ2-5	TRBV25-1	-	CASSNSETQYF	TGTGCCAGCAGTAATTCAGAGACCCAGTACTTC
-	TRBJ2-5	TRBV23-1	TRBD1	CASSPGGQGWQETQYF	TGCGCCAGCAGTCCCGGGGGACAGGGTTGGCAAGAGACCCAGTACTTC
-	TRBJ2-3	TRBV10-3	TRBD2	CAISPGLAGTDTQYF	TGTGCCATCAGTCCGGGACTAGCGGGCACAGATACGCAGTATTTT
once	TRBJ1-2	TRBV7-9	-	CASSLGTAYGYTF	TGTGCCAGCAGCTTAGGGACAGCCTATGGCTACACCTTC
-	TRBJ2-7	TRBV11-2	-	CASSVGMGAYEQYF	TGTGCCAGCAGCGTAGGCATGGGGGCCTACGAGCAGTACTTC
-	TRBJ1-2	TRBV29-1	-	CSVGPLANYGYTF	TGCAGCGTTGGCCCTCTGGCGAACTATGGCTACACCTTC
-	TRBJ2-3	TRBV11-2	TRBD1	CASSPRTGGYTNTQYF	TGTGCCAGCAGCCCCCGGACAGGGGGTTACACGAATACGCAGTATTTT
-	TRBJ2-1	TRBV20-1	-	CSATPSGQGSYNEQFF	TGCAGTGCAACCCCCTCGGGGCAGGGGTCTTACAATGAGCAGTTCTTC
-	TRBJ1-2	TRBV29-1	-	CSVEPAGVEGYTF	TGCAGCGTTGAACCCGCAGGGGTGGAGGGCTACACCTTC